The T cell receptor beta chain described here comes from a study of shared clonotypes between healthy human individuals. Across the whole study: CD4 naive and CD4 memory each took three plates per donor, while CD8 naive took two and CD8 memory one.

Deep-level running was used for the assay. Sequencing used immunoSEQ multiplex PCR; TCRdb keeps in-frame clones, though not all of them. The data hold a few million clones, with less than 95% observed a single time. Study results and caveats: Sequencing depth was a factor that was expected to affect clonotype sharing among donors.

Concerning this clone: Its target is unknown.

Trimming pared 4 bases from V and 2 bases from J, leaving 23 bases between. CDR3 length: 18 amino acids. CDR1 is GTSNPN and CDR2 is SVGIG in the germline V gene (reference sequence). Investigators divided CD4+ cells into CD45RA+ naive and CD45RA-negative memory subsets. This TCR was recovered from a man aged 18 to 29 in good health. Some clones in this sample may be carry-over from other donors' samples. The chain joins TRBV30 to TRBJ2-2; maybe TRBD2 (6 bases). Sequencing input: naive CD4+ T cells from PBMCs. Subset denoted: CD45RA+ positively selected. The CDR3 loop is CAWKVIGWREKNTGELFF. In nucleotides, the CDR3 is TGTGCCTGGAAGGTTATAGGATGGCGGGAAAAAAACACCGGGGAGCTGTTTTTT. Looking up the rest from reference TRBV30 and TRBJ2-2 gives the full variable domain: SQTIHQWPATLVQPVGSPLSLECTVEGTSNPNLYWYRQAAGRGLQLLFYSVGIGQISSEVPQNLSASRPQDRQFILSSKKLLLSDSGFYLCAWKVIGWREKNTGELFFGEGSRLTVL.